The 26 T cell receptor beta chains in this list originate from one sample, sequenced in a study of shared clonotypes between healthy human individuals (dated by TCRdb to between 2020 and 2021). Library method: the immunoSEQ multiplex PCR assay. As stored in TCRdb, this immuneACCESS dataset retains in-frame rearrangements with V and J assigned. A fraction of the clones does not appear; measured against another copy, unresolved V genes explain less than half of the discrepancy, and the remainder lacks a known reason. Counted in this sample were about 980,000 clones; 70% to 85% of them appeared once. The ten largest clones add up to about 1.5% of the sample. The specimen sequenced was memory CD4+ T cells sorted from blood. This sample's cell subset or site label indicates: CD45RA-negative fraction. The receptors here all came from a man younger than 30 in good health.

Remarks on this clone: Other DNA sequences within the sample encode an identical CDR3. The genes are TRBV5-1 and TRBJ2-3, with a tentative D call TRBD1 (5 bases). The CDR3 runs to 15 residues. CDR1 is SGHRS, CDR2 YFSETQ, per germline. The germline V and J ends were trimmed by 0 bases and 1 base, with 9 bases remaining between them. CDR3 bases: TGCGCCAGCAGCTTGGAAGGGGCGGGCACAGATACGCAGTATTTT. Its protein is CASSLEGAGTDTQYF.

The V gene is TRBV5-4, the J gene TRBJ2-7, with D tentatively TRBD2 (5 bases). The germline V gene encodes CDR1 SGHNT and CDR2 YYREEE (reference sequence). Trimming took 0 bases from V and 6 from J, leaving 16 bases between them. The CDR3 sequence is 15 residues long. CDR3 loop: CASSLEGAVGREQYF. CDR3 nucleotide sequence: TGTGCCAGCAGCTTGGAGGGAGCGGTGGGCCGCGAGCAGTACTTC.

This clone came up once. J is TRBJ2-1 and V is TRBV19; D is possibly TRBD1 or TRBD2 (5 bases each). V gave up 6 bases and J gave up 2 bases, with 14 bases separating them. Germline CDR1 reads LNHDA; CDR2 reads SQIVND (reference sequence). CDR3 length: 15 residues. CDR3 bases: TGTGCCAGTAGCGTCGAGGGGACGACCTACAATGAGCAGTTCTTC. Translation: CASSVEGTTYNEQFF.

The CDR3 loop is CASSPARGGSYEQYF. CDR3 DNA: TGTGCCAGCAGTCCCGCGCGCGGAGGGTCATACGAGCAGTACTTC. V gene TRBV6-5 combines with J gene TRBJ2-7, with D possibly TRBD2 on 6 matching bases. The CDR3 consists of 15 residues. V lost 5 bases to trimming and J lost 4 bases, with 18 bases between them. The V gene's germline CDR1 is MNHEY and CDR2 SVGAGI.

The chain couples TRBV5-6 to TRBJ1-2, with 7 bases that match TRBD1. Trimming cost V 0 bases and J 8 bases; bases outside gene matches: 16. The CDR3 loop spans 17 amino acids. The germline V gene encodes CDR1 SGHDT and CDR2 YYEEEE. The CDR3 DNA reads as TGTGCCAGCAGCTTGGACCTTTGGGACAGTGAAATAAGAGGCTACACCTTC. Its protein product is CASSLDLWDSEIRGYTF. Full variable domain (missing parts from reference TRBV5-6 and TRBJ1-2): DAGVTQSPTHLIKTRGQQVTLRCSPKSGHDTVSWYQQALGQGPQFIFQYYEEEERQRGNFPDRFSGHQFPNYSSELNVNALLLGDSALYLCASSLDLWDSEIRGYTFGSGTRLTVV.

With respect to this clone: It may be a read error: a sequence one base away is much more abundant. J is TRBJ2-5 and V is TRBV6-5; D not resolved. The CDR3 spans 11 residues. V lost 6 bases and J 2 bases, leaving 4 bases between the germline ends. CDR1 is MNHEY, CDR2 SVGAGI, per germline. For the CDR3, the DNA is TGTGCCAGCAGAATACAAGAGACCCAGTACTTC. Its translation: CASRIQETQYF.

The J gene is TRBJ1-3, the V gene TRBV6-7; TRBD1 might be the D (5 bases). TRBV6-7 is annotated as an ORF whose role is uncertain. Deletions cut 1 base from V and 6 bases from J, with 13 bases between. The CDR3 runs to 15 residues. In nucleotides, the CDR3 is TGTGCCAGCAGTTACTGCCGGGACGAGGAAAACACCATATATTTT. It codes for CASSYCRDEENTIYF.

This clone appeared a single time. V is TRBV27 and J is TRBJ2-6, with D possibly being TRBD1 (6 bases). Trimming shortened V by 6 bases and J by 0 bases, and 15 bases separated the two germline ends. CDR3 size: 17 residues. Looked up from germline, CDR1 is MNHEY and CDR2 is SMNVEV (reference sequence). CDR3 in amino acids: CASSRRQGPSGANVLTF. The CDR3 nucleotides read TGTGCCAGCAGCCGCCGGCAGGGGCCCTCTGGGGCCAACGTCCTGACTTTC. The entire variable domain, with the rest obtained from reference TRBV27 and TRBJ2-6, is as follows: EAQVTQNPRYLITVTGKKLTVTCSQNMNHEYMSWYRQDPGLGLRQIYYSMNVEVTDKGDVPEGYKVSRKEKRNFPLILESPSPNQTSLYFCASSRRQGPSGANVLTFGAGSRLTVL.

The J gene is TRBJ1-2, the V gene TRBV30, with D maybe TRBD1 (5 bases). The CDR3 is 11 residues long. The germline CDR1 and CDR2 sequences are GTSNPN and SVGIG (reference sequence). V lost 4 bases and J lost 12, with 15 bases in between. In nucleotides, the CDR3 is TGTGCCTGGAATGCGCAGGGATCCCACACCTTC. It yields the protein CAWNAQGSHTF.

V and J are TRBV10-3 and TRBJ1-2; D remains unclear. V was clipped by 2 bases and J by 5 bases, with 9 bases between them. CDR1 is ENHRY and CDR2 is SYGVKD in the germline V gene. The CDR3 is 13 residues long. CDR3 sequence (DNA): TGTGCCATCAGTGAGAACAGCGGATATGGCTACACCTTC. Amino acid sequence: CAISENSGYGYTF.

The rearrangement uses TRBV18 and TRBJ1-2; 7 bases are a match to TRBD1. CDR3 size: 16 residues. V was pared by 1 base and J by 8 bases, with 13 bases of the junction left unmatched. Germline CDR1 and CDR2: KGHSH and LQKENI. CDR3 in amino acids: CASSPQTSQTGVGYTF. The DNA of the CDR3 is TGTGCCAGCTCACCACAAACCTCGCAAACAGGGGTAGGCTACACCTTC.

This clone was seen a few times. For the CDR3, the DNA is TGTGCCAGCAGCTTTACTAGCGGGGGGGCAGATACGCAGTATTTT. This translates into CASSFTSGGADTQYF. The V call is TRBV7-9, the J call TRBJ2-3, with 13 bases that match TRBD2. CDR1 and CDR2 (germline): SEHNR, FQNEAQ (reference sequence). The V and J ends lost 3 bases and 4 bases, in that order; junction bases with no gene match: 1. The CDR3 loop spans 15 amino acids.

V and J are TRBV27 and TRBJ2-3, with TRBD1 matching 11 bases. CDR1 is MNHEY, CDR2 SMNVEV, per germline (reference sequence). CDR3 length equals 18 residues. Trimming took 3 bases from V and 4 from J; bases not matched to a gene: 12. This chain's CDR3 is CASSFLGTGGSGADTQYF. The CDR3 coding sequence is TGTGCCAGCAGTTTCCTTGGGACAGGGGGTTCCGGGGCAGATACGCAGTATTTT.

This clone has only a few counts. The chain joins TRBV27 to TRBJ2-1; perhaps TRBD1 as D (6 bases). The V end was cut by 0 bases, the J end by 0 bases, with 9 bases between. Germline V gene sequence: CDR1 MNHEY, CDR2 SMNVEV (reference sequence). The CDR3 is 16 residues long. The CDR3 here is CASSLSGTNSYNEQFF. The CDR3 DNA reads as TGTGCCAGCAGTTTATCCGGGACAAACTCCTACAATGAGCAGTTCTTC.

The V call is TRBV29-1, the J call TRBJ2-7; 12 bases match TRBD2. Trimming cost V 3 bases and J 4 bases; bases outside gene matches: 4. The CDR3 length is 14 residues. The V gene's germline CDR1 is SQVTM and CDR2 ANQGSEA. In nucleotides, the CDR3 is TGCAGCGTTGATAAGACTAGCGGGGGATACGAGCAGTACTTC. This codes for CSVDKTSGGYEQYF.

J is TRBJ1-1 and V is TRBV5-5, with D unclear. This CDR3 region has 13 residues. Trimming pared 0 bases from V and 2 bases from J, leaving 5 bases between. The germline gives CDR1 SGHKS, CDR2 YYEKEE (reference sequence). The chain's CDR3 is CASSLAVNTEAFF. The DNA of the CDR3 is TGTGCCAGCAGCTTGGCAGTAAACACTGAAGCTTTCTTT.

The chain employs TRBV10-3 and TRBJ2-1, with D possibly TRBD1 on 6 matching bases. Germline CDR1 and CDR2: ENHRY and SYGVKD. The CDR3 has 13 residues. Trimming removed 6 bases at V and 7 bases at J, with 13 bases between. As DNA, the CDR3 is TGTGCCATCAGGTCGACAGGAGAAAATGAGCAGTTCTTC. It encodes CAIRSTGENEQFF.

This clone was seen only a few times. The gene calls are TRBV5-1 and TRBJ1-1; D call uncertain. CDR3 length: 14 amino acids. CDR1 and CDR2 from the germline V gene are SGHRS and YFSETQ. V lost 7 bases, J lost 0 bases, and 13 bases lay in between. The CDR3 coding sequence is TGCGCCAGCCGAGCTGGGCAGCTGAACACTGAAGCTTTCTTT. Translated: CASRAGQLNTEAFF.

The chain joins TRBV28 to TRBJ2-7, with 12 bases aligning to TRBD1. The CDR3 contains 15 residues. CDR1 is MDHEN and CDR2 is SYDVKM in the germline V gene. With V trimmed by 6 bases and J by 6 bases, 9 bases remained unmatched. The CDR3 DNA reads as TGTGCCAGCAGGGCCCCCGGGACAGGGGGCTTCGAGCAGTACTTC. Translating it yields CASRAPGTGGFEQYF.

J is TRBJ1-3 and V is TRBV6-5; D call uncertain. This CDR3 has 13 amino acids. In germline, CDR1 is MNHEY, CDR2 SVGAGI. Trimming stripped 6 bases from V and 2 bases from J, with 8 bases between. This CDR3 reads CASRNRAGNTIYF. The CDR3 DNA is TGTGCCAGCAGAAATAGGGCTGGAAACACCATATATTTT.

This chain links TRBV7-9 with TRBJ1-4; no reliable D call. Deletions cut 1 base from V and 8 bases from J, with 8 bases between. CDR1 and CDR2 (germline): SEHNR, FQNEAQ (reference sequence). The CDR3 loop spans 13 amino acids. The CDR3 DNA is TGTGCCAGCAGCTTAGACGTTGGGGAAAAACTGTTTTTT. As protein: CASSLDVGEKLFF.

The gene calls are TRBV4-3 and TRBJ2-3, with a possible D match to TRBD1 (9 bases). Per the germline V gene, CDR1 is LGHNA and CDR2 is YSLEER. CDR3 length equals 18 residues. The V gene lost 3 bases and the J gene lost 0 bases, with 19 bases spanning the gap. The CDR3 reads CASSHSTGGTGSTDTQYF. The DNA of the CDR3 is TGCGCCAGCAGCCATTCCACGGGAGGGACAGGGAGCACAGATACGCAGTATTTT.

The chain employs TRBV13 and TRBJ2-7; possibly TRBD1 or TRBD2 for D (5 bases each). The CDR3 consists of 12 residues. Germline CDR1 PRHDT, CDR2 FYEKMQ (reference sequence). V lost 5 bases to trimming and J lost 6 bases, with 11 bases between them. The CDR3 nucleotides read TGTGCCAGCAGCCCCGGGACCGGCGAGCAGTACTTC. Amino acid sequence: CASSPGTGEQYF.

V gene TRBV15 combines with J gene TRBJ1-5; D possibly corresponds to TRBD1 (6 bases). The CDR3 length is 14 residues. CDR1 is LNHNV, CDR2 YYDKDF, per germline (reference sequence). Trimming left V 3 bases short and J 4 bases short, with 10 bases between. The CDR3: CATSRDSRNQPQHF. DNA of the CDR3: TGTGCCACCAGCAGGGACAGTCGAAATCAGCCCCAGCATTTT.

The gene calls are TRBV7-2 and TRBJ2-2; a weak D match, TRBD2 (7 bases). Looked up from germline, CDR1 is SGHTA and CDR2 is FQGNSA. The V end lost 0 bases, the J end lost 5 bases, and 10 bases lay between the germline ends. The CDR3 has 15 residues. The CDR3 loop is CASSLARGRTGELFF. The CDR3 nucleotides are TGTGCCAGCAGCTTAGCGCGGGGGCGGACCGGGGAGCTGTTTTTT.

The chain joins TRBV5-1 to TRBJ1-3; D is unresolved. CDR3 length: 15 amino acids. Trimming shortened V by 4 bases and J by 0 bases, and 11 bases separated the two germline ends. Germline-derived CDR1 and CDR2 are SGHRS and YFSETQ. The DNA of the CDR3 is TGCGCCAGCAGCCACGGACGCAGCTCTGGAAACACCATATATTTT. It yields the protein CASSHGRSSGNTIYF. Using reference TRBV5-1 and TRBJ1-3 for the parts outside the CDR3, the full variable domain is KAGVTQTPRYLIKTRGQQVTLSCSPISGHRSVSWYQQTPGQGLQFLFEYFSETQRNKGNFPGRFSGRQFSNSRSEMNVSTLELGDSALYLCASSHGRSSGNTIYFGEGSWLTVV.